This T cell receptor beta chain comes out of a study of human T cells and chemical hapten exposure. Study background: Yields of TCR per sample differed, chiefly owing to small differences in pooled library volume. Study-wide results and caveats: No change in TCRs above 1 in 1000 frequency was produced by DPC sensitization.

A few counts support this clonotype. Its cognate antigen is unknown. During construction of the library, unique molecular identifiers were attached to individual cDNA molecules for quantitative, reproducible TCR counting. TCRdb re-called the RACE reads with MiXCR, one entry per CDR3 protein. Of approximately 79,000 distinct CDR3 sequences listed, about 8.7% are singletons. V lost 3 bases and J lost 5; bases outside the gene matches: 6. The CDR3 totals 15 residues. The time point denotes: healthy volunteer bleed at 6 weeks. Blood, whole and unfractionated, served as the source for total RNA extraction. The J gene is TRBJ2-1, the V gene TRBV12-3 or TRBV12-4, with TRBD2 matching over 8 bases. The sequencing sample was made of whole blood. This TCR was recovered from a male donor in good health. Some clones in this sample may be carry-over from other donors' samples. The CDR3 DNA is TGTGCCAGCAGTTTGGAGGCGGGGGGTAACAATGAGCAGTTCTTC. Translation gives CASSLEAGGNNEQFF.